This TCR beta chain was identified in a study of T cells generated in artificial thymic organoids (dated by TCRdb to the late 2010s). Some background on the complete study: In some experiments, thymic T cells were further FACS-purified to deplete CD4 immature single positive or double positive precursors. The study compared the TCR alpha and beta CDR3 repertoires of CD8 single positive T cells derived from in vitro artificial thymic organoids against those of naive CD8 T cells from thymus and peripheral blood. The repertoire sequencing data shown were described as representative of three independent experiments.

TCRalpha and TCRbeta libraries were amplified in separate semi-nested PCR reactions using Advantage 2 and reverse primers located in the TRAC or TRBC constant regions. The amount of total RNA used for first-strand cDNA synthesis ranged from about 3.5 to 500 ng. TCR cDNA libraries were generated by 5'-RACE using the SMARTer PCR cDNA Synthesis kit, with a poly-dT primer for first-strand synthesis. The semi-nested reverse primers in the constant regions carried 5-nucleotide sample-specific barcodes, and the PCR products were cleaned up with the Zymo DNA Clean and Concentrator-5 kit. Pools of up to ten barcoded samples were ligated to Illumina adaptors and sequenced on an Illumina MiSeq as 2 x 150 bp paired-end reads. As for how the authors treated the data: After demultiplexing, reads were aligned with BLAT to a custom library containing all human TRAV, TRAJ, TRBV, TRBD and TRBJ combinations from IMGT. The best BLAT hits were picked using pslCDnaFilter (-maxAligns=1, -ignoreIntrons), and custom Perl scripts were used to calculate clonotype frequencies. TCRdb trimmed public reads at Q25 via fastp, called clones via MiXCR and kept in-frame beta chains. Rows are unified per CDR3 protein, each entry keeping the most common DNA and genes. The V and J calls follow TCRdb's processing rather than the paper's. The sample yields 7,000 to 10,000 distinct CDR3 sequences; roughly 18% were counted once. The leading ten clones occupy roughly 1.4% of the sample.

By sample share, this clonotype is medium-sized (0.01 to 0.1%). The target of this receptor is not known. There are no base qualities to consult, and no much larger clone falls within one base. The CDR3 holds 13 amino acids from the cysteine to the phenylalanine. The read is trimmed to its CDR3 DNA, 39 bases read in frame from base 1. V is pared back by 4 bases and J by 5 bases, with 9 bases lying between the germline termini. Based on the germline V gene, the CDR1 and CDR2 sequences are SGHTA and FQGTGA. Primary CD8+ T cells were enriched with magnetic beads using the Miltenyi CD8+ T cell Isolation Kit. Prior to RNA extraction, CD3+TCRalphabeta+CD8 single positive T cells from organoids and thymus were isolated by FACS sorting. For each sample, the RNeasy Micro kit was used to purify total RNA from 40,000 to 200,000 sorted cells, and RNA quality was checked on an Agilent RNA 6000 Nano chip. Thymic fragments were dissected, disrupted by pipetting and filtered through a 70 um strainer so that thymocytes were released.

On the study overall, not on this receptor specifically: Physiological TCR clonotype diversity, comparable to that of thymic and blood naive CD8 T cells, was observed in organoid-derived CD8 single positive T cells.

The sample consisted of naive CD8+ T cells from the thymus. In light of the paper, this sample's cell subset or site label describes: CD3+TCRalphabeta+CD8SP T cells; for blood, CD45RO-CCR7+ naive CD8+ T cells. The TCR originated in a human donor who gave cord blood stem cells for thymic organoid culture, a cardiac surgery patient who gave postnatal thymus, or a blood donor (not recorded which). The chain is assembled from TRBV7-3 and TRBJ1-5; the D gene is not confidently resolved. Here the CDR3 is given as CASSSEEDQPQHF. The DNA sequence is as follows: TGTGCCAGCAGCTCCGAAGAGGATCAGCCCCAGCATTTT.